Listed below are T cell receptor beta chains from one sample, sequenced in a study of T cells after yellow fever vaccination. Via MiXCR, TCRdb re-called the 5' RACE reads, giving one row per CDR3 protein. The sample has just over 300,000 distinct CDR3 sequences; around 4% are singletons. The sequencing here drew on PBMCs, taken on the day of the yellow fever booster vaccination. The receptors stem from a man younger than 30 who received the YFV17D yellow fever vaccine. Both conserved end residues are part of each CDR3. The D gene is left open where the match is weak. A clone size is listed for some rows: how often the clone was seen (once, few, many), or a class if it is expanded.

clone_size: few
j_call: TRBJ2-1
d_call: .
v_call: TRBV6-5
cdr3_aa: CASSSRRDYNEQFF
cdr3_nt: TGTGCCAGCAGTTCCCGCCGGGATTACAATGAGCAGTTCTTC

clone_size: few
j_call: TRBJ1-2
d_call: TRBD1
v_call: TRBV30
cdr3_aa: CAWDRGDAGYGYTF
cdr3_nt: TGTGCCTGGGACAGGGGGGATGCAGGCTATGGCTACACCTTC

clone_size: many
j_call: TRBJ2-2
d_call: .
v_call: TRBV15
cdr3_aa: CATSIGADTGELFF
cdr3_nt: TGTGCCACCAGCATAGGGGCGGACACCGGGGAGCTGTTTTTT

clone_size: many
j_call: TRBJ2-3
d_call: TRBD2
v_call: TRBV5-1
cdr3_aa: CASSSGASGGHTDTQYF
cdr3_nt: TGCGCCAGCAGCTCCGGGGCTAGCGGGGGCCACACAGATACGCAGTATTTT

clone_size: few
j_call: TRBJ1-4
d_call: .
v_call: TRBV6-5
cdr3_aa: CASSYSGQGSEKLFF
cdr3_nt: TGTGCCAGCAGTTACTCGGGCCAGGGGAGTGAAAAACTGTTTTTT

clone_size: many
j_call: TRBJ1-2
d_call: .
v_call: TRBV7-9
cdr3_aa: CASRPPSREGLFVYGYTF
cdr3_nt: TGTGCCAGCAGGCCACCCAGCCGGGAGGGTCTGTTCGTCTATGGCTACACCTTC

clone_size: many
j_call: TRBJ2-2
d_call: .
v_call: TRBV5-5
cdr3_aa: CASSLKPLNTGELFF
cdr3_nt: TGTGCCAGCAGCTTGAAGCCCTTAAACACCGGGGAGCTGTTTTTT

clone_size: .
j_call: TRBJ1-1
d_call: .
v_call: TRBV5-1
cdr3_aa: CASSSGSGDVNTEAFF
cdr3_nt: TGCGCCAGCAGCTCCGGGTCCGGGGACGTGAACACTGAAGCTTTCTTT

clone_size: few
j_call: TRBJ2-7
d_call: .
v_call: TRBV6-2/TRBV6-3
cdr3_aa: CASIPSTFYTYEQYF
cdr3_nt: TGTGCCAGCATCCCTTCGACATTCTACACCTACGAGCAGTACTTC

clone_size: few
j_call: TRBJ1-5
d_call: .
v_call: TRBV29-1
cdr3_aa: CSVWTVGSNQPQHF
cdr3_nt: TGCAGCGTTTGGACAGTGGGAAGCAATCAGCCCCAGCATTTT

clone_size: many
j_call: TRBJ1-6
d_call: .
v_call: TRBV29-1
cdr3_aa: CSVATGGNSPLHF
cdr3_nt: TGCAGCGTTGCGACAGGTGGTAATTCACCCCTCCACTTT

clone_size: many
j_call: TRBJ2-3
d_call: .
v_call: TRBV6-5
cdr3_aa: CASSYTTLGDTQYF
cdr3_nt: TGTGCCAGCAGTTACACTACGCTTGGAGATACGCAGTATTTT

clone_size: many
j_call: TRBJ2-5
d_call: TRBD2
v_call: TRBV6-2/TRBV6-3
cdr3_aa: CASSRGGGQETQYF
cdr3_nt: TGTGCCAGCAGCCGCGGGGGGGGACAAGAGACCCAGTACTTC

clone_size: .
j_call: TRBJ1-6
d_call: .
v_call: TRBV5-1
cdr3_aa: CARSLVESSSPLHF
cdr3_nt: TGCGCCAGAAGCTTGGTGGAATCTTCTTCACCCCTCCACTTT

clone_size: many
j_call: TRBJ2-2
d_call: .
v_call: TRBV20-1
cdr3_aa: CSARDQDRTNTGELFF
cdr3_nt: TGCAGTGCTAGAGATCAAGACAGAACGAACACCGGGGAGCTGTTTTTT

clone_size: many
j_call: TRBJ1-1
d_call: .
v_call: TRBV7-9
cdr3_aa: CASSSRMGDSQPEAFF
cdr3_nt: TGTGCCAGCAGCTCTCGGATGGGGGACTCCCAGCCTGAAGCTTTCTTT

clone_size: many
j_call: TRBJ2-1
d_call: TRBD1
v_call: TRBV11-2
cdr3_aa: CASSLVTGQYNEQFF
cdr3_nt: TGTGCCAGCAGCTTAGTCACGGGACAGTACAATGAGCAGTTCTTC

clone_size: .
j_call: TRBJ2-1
d_call: TRBD1
v_call: TRBV4-2
cdr3_aa: CASSQLAGTGGKGGVLYNEQFF
cdr3_nt: TGTGCCAGCAGCCAATTAGCCGGGACAGGGGGAAAAGGGGGTGTCCTCTACAATGAGCAGTTCTTC

clone_size: few
j_call: TRBJ2-1
d_call: TRBD2
v_call: TRBV6-2/TRBV6-3
cdr3_aa: CASSPGLASNEQFF
cdr3_nt: TGTGCCAGCAGCCCGGGACTAGCGTCCAATGAGCAGTTCTTC

clone_size: many
j_call: TRBJ2-3
d_call: .
v_call: TRBV6-4
cdr3_aa: CASSDGGASDTQYF
cdr3_nt: TGTGCCAGCAGTGACGGGGGGGCCTCAGATACGCAGTATTTT

clone_size: .
j_call: TRBJ2-3
d_call: TRBD2
v_call: TRBV12-3/TRBV12-4
cdr3_aa: CASSTTSDRTDTQYF
cdr3_nt: TGTGCCAGCAGCACCACTAGCGATCGCACAGATACGCAGTATTTT

clone_size: many
j_call: TRBJ1-2
d_call: .
v_call: TRBV7-9
cdr3_aa: CASSLERGYYGYTF
cdr3_nt: TGTGCCAGCAGCTTAGAACGGGGATACTATGGCTACACCTTC

clone_size: few
j_call: TRBJ2-2
d_call: TRBD2
v_call: TRBV20-1
cdr3_aa: CSASRASGGENTGELFF
cdr3_nt: TGCAGTGCTAGTCGGGCTAGCGGGGGCGAGAACACCGGGGAGCTGTTTTTT

clone_size: few
j_call: TRBJ2-1
d_call: .
v_call: TRBV5-4
cdr3_aa: CASSAKSEQFF
cdr3_nt: TGTGCCAGCAGTGCGAAGTCTGAGCAGTTCTTC

clone_size: .
j_call: TRBJ1-5
d_call: .
v_call: TRBV30
cdr3_aa: CAWEPGTNQPQHF
cdr3_nt: TGTGCCTGGGAGCCTGGGACAAATCAGCCCCAGCATTTT

clone_size: few
j_call: TRBJ1-1
d_call: .
v_call: TRBV7-2
cdr3_aa: CASSLVLPEAFF
cdr3_nt: TGTGCCAGCAGCTTAGTATTGCCTGAAGCTTTCTTT

clone_size: few
j_call: TRBJ2-2
d_call: .
v_call: TRBV5-6
cdr3_aa: CASSWAGTLNTGELFF
cdr3_nt: TGTGCCAGCAGCTGGGCCGGGACACTGAACACCGGGGAGCTGTTTTTT

clone_size: many
j_call: TRBJ2-1
d_call: .
v_call: TRBV20-1
cdr3_aa: CSAVGGNYNEQFF
cdr3_nt: TGCAGTGCCGTAGGAGGGAATTACAATGAGCAGTTCTTC

clone_size: many
j_call: TRBJ2-5
d_call: .
v_call: TRBV7-9
cdr3_aa: CASSFLRTQGPEETQYF
cdr3_nt: TGTGCCAGCAGCTTTTTGCGAACCCAGGGCCCGGAAGAGACCCAGTACTTC

clone_size: many
j_call: TRBJ1-4
d_call: TRBD1
v_call: TRBV19
cdr3_aa: CASSGTGAATNEKLFF
cdr3_nt: TGTGCCAGTAGTGGGACAGGAGCCGCGACTAATGAAAAACTGTTTTTT

clone_size: .
j_call: TRBJ2-4
d_call: .
v_call: TRBV14
cdr3_aa: CASSQGPQGVNIQYF
cdr3_nt: TGTGCCAGCAGCCAAGGACCGCAAGGGGTAAACATTCAGTACTTC

clone_size: .
j_call: TRBJ2-5
d_call: .
v_call: TRBV5-1
cdr3_aa: CASSLRGDQYF
cdr3_nt: TGCGCCAGCAGCTTGAGGGGAGACCAGTACTTC

clone_size: many
j_call: TRBJ2-4
d_call: TRBD2
v_call: TRBV7-2
cdr3_aa: CASSLAGTKKNIQYF
cdr3_nt: TGTGCCAGCAGCTTAGCCGGGACTAAAAAAAACATTCAGTACTTC

clone_size: .
j_call: TRBJ1-5
d_call: .
v_call: TRBV27
cdr3_aa: CASSFIDQPQHF
cdr3_nt: TGTGCCAGCAGTTTTATAGATCAGCCCCAGCATTTT

clone_size: few
j_call: TRBJ1-4
d_call: .
v_call: TRBV13
cdr3_aa: CASSYAGGMDEKLFF
cdr3_nt: TGTGCCAGCAGCTATGCAGGAGGTATGGATGAAAAACTGTTTTTT

clone_size: many
j_call: TRBJ2-7
d_call: .
v_call: TRBV5-1
cdr3_aa: CASSLAAGSEQYF
cdr3_nt: TGCGCCAGCAGCTTGGCCGCGGGGAGCGAGCAGTACTTC

clone_size: many
j_call: TRBJ2-1
d_call: .
v_call: TRBV20-1
cdr3_aa: CSARGVRGENNEQFF
cdr3_nt: TGCAGTGCTAGAGGTGTGCGCGGGGAAAACAATGAGCAGTTCTTC

clone_size: many
j_call: TRBJ1-4
d_call: .
v_call: TRBV7-2
cdr3_aa: CASSVQGAEKLFF
cdr3_nt: TGTGCCAGCAGCGTACAGGGAGCTGAAAAACTGTTTTTT

clone_size: few
j_call: TRBJ2-7
d_call: .
v_call: TRBV5-4
cdr3_aa: CASSLQGLLREQYF
cdr3_nt: TGTGCCAGCAGCTTGCAGGGACTCCTGCGGGAGCAGTACTTC

clone_size: few
j_call: TRBJ1-5
d_call: .
v_call: TRBV5-5
cdr3_aa: CASSVRMEVLVMGNQPQHF
cdr3_nt: TGTGCCAGCAGCGTACGGATGGAAGTACTGGTCATGGGCAATCAGCCCCAGCATTTT

clone_size: many
j_call: TRBJ2-3
d_call: TRBD1
v_call: TRBV29-1
cdr3_aa: CSVGTWTGGTDTQYF
cdr3_nt: TGCAGCGTTGGGACCTGGACAGGGGGCACAGATACGCAGTATTTT

clone_size: .
j_call: TRBJ1-2
d_call: .
v_call: TRBV14
cdr3_aa: CASSQIEQGVGYGGYGYTF
cdr3_nt: TGTGCCAGCAGCCAAATCGAACAGGGAGTCGGCTATGGTGGCTATGGCTACACCTTC

clone_size: few
j_call: TRBJ2-3
d_call: TRBD1
v_call: TRBV29-1
cdr3_aa: CSVYRSGGAGDTQYF
cdr3_nt: TGCAGCGTTTACCGATCAGGGGGCGCAGGAGATACGCAGTATTTT

clone_size: .
j_call: TRBJ2-1
d_call: .
v_call: TRBV6-2/TRBV6-3
cdr3_aa: CASSLMRGGEQFF
cdr3_nt: TGTGCCAGCAGTCTCATGAGGGGAGGTGAGCAGTTCTTC

clone_size: few
j_call: TRBJ2-1
d_call: .
v_call: TRBV7-2
cdr3_aa: CASSYQGFSYNEQFF
cdr3_nt: TGTGCCAGCAGCTACCAGGGATTCTCCTACAATGAGCAGTTCTTC

clone_size: .
j_call: TRBJ2-5
d_call: .
v_call: TRBV6-2/TRBV6-3
cdr3_aa: CASTNEEETQYF
cdr3_nt: TGTGCCAGCACCAACGAGGAAGAGACCCAGTACTTC

clone_size: many
j_call: TRBJ1-2
d_call: .
v_call: TRBV19
cdr3_aa: CASTVGGYGYTF
cdr3_nt: TGTGCCAGTACCGTTGGGGGGTATGGCTACACCTTC

clone_size: many
j_call: TRBJ1-3
d_call: .
v_call: TRBV20-1
cdr3_aa: CSAWGSSGNTIYF
cdr3_nt: TGCAGTGCCTGGGGGAGCTCTGGAAACACCATATATTTT

clone_size: .
j_call: TRBJ2-1
d_call: .
v_call: TRBV12-3/TRBV12-4
cdr3_aa: CASRPGAGSSYNEQFF
cdr3_nt: TGTGCCAGCAGACCCGGGGCTGGGAGCTCCTACAATGAGCAGTTCTTC

clone_size: few
j_call: TRBJ1-5
d_call: .
v_call: TRBV20-1
cdr3_aa: CSADPPKGGNQPQHF
cdr3_nt: TGCAGTGCCGATCCCCCCAAAGGCGGCAATCAGCCCCAGCATTTT

clone_size: many
j_call: TRBJ2-1
d_call: .
v_call: TRBV7-9
cdr3_aa: CASRGLDNEQFF
cdr3_nt: TGTGCCAGCAGGGGGTTGGACAATGAGCAGTTCTTC

clone_size: many
j_call: TRBJ2-5
d_call: .
v_call: TRBV5-1
cdr3_aa: CASSLRGLQETQYF
cdr3_nt: TGCGCCAGCAGCTTGAGAGGGTTACAAGAGACCCAGTACTTC

clone_size: many
j_call: TRBJ2-1
d_call: .
v_call: TRBV5-1
cdr3_aa: CASSLKESRRIYNEQFF
cdr3_nt: TGCGCCAGCAGCTTGAAGGAGAGTAGGCGGATCTACAATGAGCAGTTCTTC

clone_size: many
j_call: TRBJ1-3
d_call: .
v_call: TRBV18
cdr3_aa: CASSPRTGADRDTIYF
cdr3_nt: TGTGCCAGCTCCCCCCGAACCGGGGCCGATCGGGACACCATATATTTT